Following are 31 T cell receptor beta chains from one sample sequenced in a study of T cell responses to AZD1222 COVID-19 vaccine (dated by TCRdb to the early 2020s). What this sample's time point label stands for: about 28 days (+/-7) after the second vaccine dose. The method behind the library was the immunoSEQ multiplex PCR assay. The clones in this table, taken by TCRdb from immuneACCESS, are in-frame only. Not every clone is retained; where verified, under half of the shortfall comes from an unresolved V gene, and the cause of the rest is unknown. The sample profile shows approximately 50,000 clones; 80% of them were found once. The biggest ten clones account for roughly 4.9% of the sample. The source was peripheral blood, collected 28 days after the second AZD1222 dose. Receptors were obtained from an adult who received the AZD1222 COVID-19 vaccine.

The chain employs TRBV4-1 and TRBJ1-4; TRBD1 matches 10 bases. Germline V gene sequence: CDR1 MGHRA, CDR2 YSYEKL. The CDR3 extends over 14 amino acids. Losses at the gene ends were 8 bases for V and 5 bases for J; bases not matched to a gene: 5. In DNA, the CDR3 is TGCGCCAGCTCCCCGGGACAGGGGAATGAAAAACTGTTTTTT. Its protein product is CASSPGQGNEKLFF.

The V and J genes are TRBV5-1 and TRBJ2-7; weak D call: TRBD1 (5 bases). V was pared by 5 bases and J by 0 bases, with 12 bases between. Looked up from germline, CDR1 is SGHRS and CDR2 is YFSETQ. The CDR3 is 14 amino acids. The CDR3 nucleotides read TGCGCCAGCAGTCTCGACAGCGTCTCCTACGAGCAGTACTTC. This sequence encodes CASSLDSVSYEQYF.

The V and J genes are TRBV5-5 and TRBJ2-1; weak D call: TRBD2 (5 bases). Germline values: CDR1 SGHKS, CDR2 YYEKEE (reference sequence). Trimming cost V 0 bases and J 8 bases, with 9 bases left between them. This CDR3 spans 13 amino acids. This chain's CDR3 is CASSLEDYDEQFF. CDR3 DNA sequence: TGTGCCAGCAGCTTGGAAGACTATGATGAGCAGTTCTTC.

With respect to this clone: Other nucleotide sequences from this sample produce the same CDR3. The V gene is TRBV29-1, the J gene TRBJ2-7, with 10 bases matching TRBD2. This CDR3 has 13 amino acids. Germline trimming cut 6 bases from V and 2 bases from J; bases unmatched to any gene: 4. In germline, CDR1 is SQVTM, CDR2 ANQGSEA. The CDR3 coding sequence is TGCAGCGTCCCCGGGACTAGCGCCTACGAGCAGTACTTC. Protein: CSVPGTSAYEQYF.

This clone was detected once. The rearrangement uses TRBV10-2 and TRBJ2-7; D uncertain. V shed 3 bases and J shed 7 bases, with 13 bases lying between them. Germline values: CDR1 WSHSY, CDR2 SAAADI. This CDR3 comprises 13 residues. In DNA, the CDR3 is TGCGCCAGCAGTGACCCCGGACCTGGGGAGCAGTACGTC. Translating gives CASSDPGPGEQYV.

This chain connects TRBV5-5 to TRBJ2-3, with unresolved D. The CDR3 loop spans 14 amino acids. The germline V and J ends were trimmed by 2 bases and 3 bases, with 10 bases remaining between them. Germline CDR1 reads SGHKS; CDR2 reads YYEKEE (reference sequence). In DNA form, the CDR3 reads TGTGCCAGCAGCTTAGGGCCTGTAACAGATACGCAGTATTTT. Amino acid sequence: CASSLGPVTDTQYF.

The J gene is TRBJ1-1, the V gene TRBV24-1; 10 nucleotides match TRBD1. There are 13 residues in the CDR3. V shed 8 bases and J 5 bases; nucleotides not matched to a gene: 4. The V gene's germline CDR1 is KGHDR and CDR2 SFDVKD. This CDR3 reads CATIGQGGTEAFF. DNA for the CDR3: TGTGCCACCATAGGACAGGGGGGAACTGAAGCTTTCTTT.

The rearrangement joins TRBV12-3 or TRBV12-4 to TRBJ2-1; D is undetermined. The length of the CDR3 is 12 residues. Deletions cut 1 base from V and 6 bases from J, with 4 bases between. CDR3 region: CASSLVFNEQFF. The CDR3 nucleotides are TGTGCCAGCAGTTTAGTTTTCAATGAGCAGTTCTTC.

V is TRBV7-2 and J is TRBJ2-2; D is perhaps TRBD1 (6 bases). Trimming cost V 5 bases and J 6 bases, with 19 bases left between them. Germline V gene lookup returns CDR1 SGHTA and CDR2 FQGNSA. The CDR3 totals 16 residues. CDR3 loop: CASSLGTPILAGELFF. In DNA, the CDR3 is TGTGCCAGCAGCCTCGGGACACCGATTCTGGCCGGGGAGCTGTTTTTT.

This clone appeared once. The rearrangement links TRBV11-2 to TRBJ1-2, with D unclear. Germline values: CDR1 SGHAT, CDR2 FQNNGV. V was trimmed by 5 bases and J by 0 bases, leaving 13 bases between them. The CDR3 extends over 15 amino acids. The CDR3: CASSLQGSANYGYTF. The CDR3 DNA reads TGTGCCAGCAGCCTCCAAGGCAGTGCTAACTATGGCTACACCTTC. The full variable domain, rest sourced from reference TRBV11-2 and TRBJ1-2, is EAGVAQSPRYKIIEKRQSVAFWCNPISGHATLYWYQQILGQGPKLLIQFQNNGVVDDSQLPKDRFSAERLKGVDSTLKIQPAKLEDSAVYLCASSLQGSANYGYTFGSGTRLTVV.

J is TRBJ1-5 and V is TRBV15; 10 bases are a match to TRBD1. The V gene end was trimmed by 5 bases and the J gene end by 6 bases; junction bases not matched to a gene: 7. In germline, CDR1 is LNHNV, CDR2 YYDKDF (reference sequence). This CDR3 contains 15 residues. CDR3 DNA: TGTGCCACCAGCGCCCATGGGGACAGGGGTCAGCCCCAGCATTTT. It translates to CATSAHGDRGQPQHF.

This chain uses TRBV28 with TRBJ1-1; D is ambiguous. This CDR3 comprises 14 residues. Trimming pared 7 bases from V and 1 base from J, leaving 13 bases between. Germline loops: CDR1 MDHEN, CDR2 SYDVKM. The DNA of the CDR3 is TGTGCCAGCAAGACGGGTACGTCGAACACTGAAGCTTTCTTT. Translation: CASKTGTSNTEAFF.

V and J are TRBV28 and TRBJ1-1, with D perhaps TRBD1 (5 bases). This CDR3 has 11 residues. Trimming took off 7 bases at V and 6 bases at J, with 9 bases between the two ends. From germline, CDR1 is MDHEN and CDR2 SYDVKM. CDR3 DNA: TGTGCCAGCAACCAGGGTCCTGAAGCTTTCTTT. Amino acid sequence: CASNQGPEAFF.

The chain links TRBV2 to TRBJ1-2; weak D call: TRBD1 (5 bases). V was clipped by 0 bases and J by 4 bases, with 12 bases between them. In germline, CDR1 is SNHLY, CDR2 FYNNEI. The CDR3 contains 15 residues. The CDR3 region has the DNA TGTGCCAGCAGTGAAGCGCGTAGCGGGGCCTATGGCTACACCTTC. Amino acid sequence: CASSEARSGAYGYTF.

The chain combines TRBV27 with TRBJ1-4; D not resolved. This CDR3 spans 14 amino acids. The germline CDR1 and CDR2 sequences are MNHEY and SMNVEV (reference sequence). The germline V and J ends were trimmed by 5 bases and 8 bases, with 15 bases remaining between them. Written as DNA, the CDR3 is TGTGCCAGCAGTCCCCAGGCAATCGGAGAAAAACTGTTTTTT. Its protein is CASSPQAIGEKLFF.

The chain is built from TRBV10-2 and TRBJ2-3; 11 bases are shared with TRBD2. V shed 7 bases, J shed 4 bases, and the junction held 7 bases outside the gene matches. CDR1 WSHSY and CDR2 SAAADI come from the germline V gene. CDR3 length equals 15 residues. The CDR3 DNA reads as TGCGCCAGCAAAATACTAGCGGGAGCTTCAGATACGCAGTATTTT. Its translation is CASKILAGASDTQYF.

The V gene is TRBV6-1, the J gene TRBJ1-2; perhaps TRBD1 as D (5 bases). The V and J ends lost 3 bases and 8 bases respectively, with 16 bases between them. Per the germline V gene, CDR1 is MNHNS and CDR2 is SASEGT. The CDR3 has 14 residues. In DNA form, the CDR3 reads TGTGCCAGCAGTGAGGTTGGGGCAGTGTACGGCTACACCTTC. Its translation: CASSEVGAVYGYTF.

The rearrangement uses TRBV10-2 and TRBJ2-1; 12 nucleotides match TRBD2. This CDR3 comprises 14 residues. Germline assignment: CDR1 WSHSY and CDR2 SAAADI. V trimming: 6 bases; J trimming: 3 bases; junction bases outside the gene matches: 0. The CDR3 sequence: CASRTSGSYNEQFF. CDR3 nucleotide sequence: TGCGCCAGCAGGACTAGCGGGAGCTACAATGAGCAGTTCTTC.

The rearrangement joins TRBV5-1 to TRBJ1-2, with D hard to call. CDR1 is SGHRS and CDR2 is YFSETQ in the germline V gene. V was shortened by 0 bases and J by 4 bases, with 10 bases between the two germline ends. The CDR3 length is 14 residues. The CDR3 DNA follows: TGCGCCAGCAGCTTGGCGGGAGACCTCTATGGCTACACCTTC. Its protein product is CASSLAGDLYGYTF. Full variable domain (missing parts from reference TRBV5-1 and TRBJ1-2): KAGVTQTPRYLIKTRGQQVTLSCSPISGHRSVSWYQQTPGQGLQFLFEYFSETQRNKGNFPGRFSGRQFSNSRSEMNVSTLELGDSALYLCASSLAGDLYGYTFGSGTRLTVV.

This clone was counted a single time. V usage is TRBV7-2 and J usage is TRBJ2-7; 14 bases are a match to TRBD2. CDR1 is SGHTA and CDR2 is FQGNSA in the germline V gene. V dropped 3 bases and J dropped 5; count of bases not matched to a gene: 0. The CDR3 consists of 14 residues. Here the CDR3 DNA reads TGTGCCAGCAGCTTGGGACTAGCGGGAGACGAGCAGTACTTC. Translated: CASSLGLAGDEQYF. Together with reference TRBV7-2 and TRBJ2-7, the CDR3 gives the full variable domain: GAGVSQSPSNKVTEKGKDVELRCDPISGHTALYWYRQSLGQGLEFLIYFQGNSAPDKSGLPSDRFSAERTGGSVSTLTIQRTQQEDSAVYLCASSLGLAGDEQYFGPGTRLTVT.

The CDR3 protein is CASSYSAGSAYGYTF. Written as DNA, the CDR3 is TGTGCCAGCAGTTACTCCGCAGGGTCGGCCTATGGCTACACCTTC. The V and J genes are TRBV6-5 and TRBJ1-2; tentatively, D is TRBD1 (5 bases). Trimming pared 0 bases from V and 4 bases from J, leaving 12 bases between. The CDR3 sequence is 15 residues long. CDR1 MNHEY and CDR2 SVGAGI come from the germline V gene.

The table lists this clone with a count of one. This chain links TRBV9 with TRBJ2-1; 12 nucleotides align to TRBD2. The germline V gene has CDR1 SGDLS and CDR2 YYNGEE. After removal of 4 bases from V and 8 bases from J, the junction contained 13 bases not matched to a gene. This CDR3 has 17 residues. DNA of the CDR3: TGTGCCAGCAGCCTCCACCCCCCTAGCGGGAGGGCCCATGAGCAGTTCTTC. It yields the protein CASSLHPPSGRAHEQFF.

The chain couples TRBV11-2 to TRBJ1-3, with D uncertain. Germline loops: CDR1 SGHAT, CDR2 FQNNGV. The CDR3 extends over 15 amino acids. The V end lost 4 bases, the J end lost 0 bases, and 10 bases lay between the germline ends. The CDR3 nucleotides read TGTGCCAGCAGCTCCGGGGTCCGCTCTGGAAACACCATATATTTT. Its translation: CASSSGVRSGNTIYF.

The chain uses TRBV3-1 (or the pseudogene TRBV3-2) and TRBJ2-2; tentatively, D is TRBD2 (5 bases). Germline V CDR1 and CDR2: LGHDT, YNNKEL (reference sequence). The CDR3 runs 18 residues. Trimming left V 3 bases short and J 3 bases short, with 20 bases between. Here the CDR3 reads CASSHLLGPGGHTGELFF. CDR3 bases: TGTGCCAGCAGCCACCTTCTTGGGCCCGGAGGACACACCGGGGAGCTGTTTTTT.

This rearrangement joins TRBV5-4 to TRBJ2-1; the match to TRBD2 covers 8 bases. The CDR3 consists of 15 residues. Germline-derived CDR1 and CDR2 are SGHNT and YYREEE (reference sequence). V lost 4 bases and J lost 0; bases outside the gene matches: 3. CDR3: CASSPGTSSYNEQFF. CDR3 in DNA: TGTGCCAGCAGCCCAGGGACTAGCTCCTACAATGAGCAGTTCTTC.

The chain carries TRBV6-4 and TRBJ2-2; D might be TRBD1 (6 bases). Trimming removed 3 bases from V and 1 base from J, with 6 bases in between. The CDR3 loop spans 14 amino acids. The germline CDR1 and CDR2 sequences are MRHNA and SNTAGT. CDR3: CASSEQGNTGELFF. The CDR3 nucleotides read TGTGCCAGCAGTGAACAGGGGAACACCGGGGAGCTGTTTTTT.

V gene TRBV6-1 combines with J gene TRBJ2-7, with D perhaps TRBD1 or TRBD2 (6 bases each). This CDR3 is built from 18 residues. CDR1 is MNHNS and CDR2 is SASEGT in the germline V gene. Trimming left V 0 bases short and J 2 bases short, with 20 bases between. The DNA for the CDR3 is TGTGCCAGCAGTGAAGCGTTTATAGGAGGGGGGACCGCCTACGAGCAGTACTTC. Residues: CASSEAFIGGGTAYEQYF.

This clone was found a few times. V is TRBV11-2 and J is TRBJ1-6; D perhaps matches TRBD1 (5 bases). CDR3 length equals 14 residues. CDR1 and CDR2 (germline): SGHAT, FQNNGV. V lost 6 bases and J lost 7, with 13 bases in between. This CDR3 is CASSDSRDNSPLHF. As DNA, the CDR3 is TGTGCCAGCAGTGACTCCAGGGACAATTCACCCCTCCACTTT. Supplemented by reference TRBV11-2 and TRBJ1-6, the full variable domain reads EAGVAQSPRYKIIEKRQSVAFWCNPISGHATLYWYQQILGQGPKLLIQFQNNGVVDDSQLPKDRFSAERLKGVDSTLKIQPAKLEDSAVYLCASSDSRDNSPLHFGNGTRLTVT.

V gene TRBV28 combines with J gene TRBJ1-1, with D possibly being TRBD1 (5 bases). The CDR3 is 11 residues long. The V end lost 7 bases, the J end lost 4 bases, and 7 bases lay between the germline ends. Germline loops: CDR1 MDHEN, CDR2 SYDVKM. In nucleotides, the CDR3 is TGTGCCAGCACAGGGCTCACTGAAGCTTTCTTT. Translated: CASTGLTEAFF. The whole variable domain, filled in from reference TRBV28 and TRBJ1-1, reads DVKVTQSSRYLVKRTGEKVFLECVQDMDHENMFWYRQDPGLGLRLIYFSYDVKMKEKGDIPEGYSVSREKKERFSLILESASTNQTSMYLCASTGLTEAFFGQGTRLTVV.

This sequence joins TRBV9 and TRBJ2-2, with D possibly TRBD2 on 6 matching bases. V was cut by 3 bases and J by 0 bases, with 12 bases left in between. The CDR3 extends over 16 amino acids. CDR1 is SGDLS, CDR2 YYNGEE, per germline. CDR3 sequence reads: CASSALASANTGELFF. The CDR3 DNA is TGTGCCAGCAGCGCGCTGGCTAGCGCGAACACCGGGGAGCTGTTTTTT.

The chain recombines TRBV5-3 with TRBJ1-1; possibly TRBD1 for D (5 bases). TRBV5-3 is marked as an open reading frame, function uncertain. With 1 base removed from V and 1 base from J, the gap between germline ends came to 8 bases. The CDR3 sequence is 14 residues long. The CDR3 here is CARSLTGWNTEAFF. The CDR3 nucleotides read TGTGCCAGAAGCTTGACAGGCTGGAACACTGAAGCTTTCTTT.